The T cell receptor beta chain under discussion was sequenced for a study of blood T cell repertoires in COVID-19. About the research overall: COVID-19 samples from acute and convalescent phases originated in the United States, Italy and Spain. T cells, B-cell-depleted T cells, or PBMCs supplied cDNA or gDNA.

During active infection, Seattle patients enrolled and were then monitored through disease. The authors' processing: Cell counts per sample came from amplifying reference gene primers. TCRdb's table, derived via immunoSEQ multiplex PCR, lists solely in-frame clones and lacks some. That table supplies the V and J calls and clone size; D and trimming were determined from the DNA. The repertoire holds 150,000 or so clones, with around 83% as singletons. With 2 bases removed from V and 1 base from J, the gap between germline ends came to 7 bases. The CDR3 has 14 amino acids. In germline, CDR1 is KGHDR, CDR2 SFDVKD.

This clonotype was sampled from a woman between 55 and 75 years old with COVID-19, enrolled during active disease. The V call is TRBV24-1, the J call TRBJ1-2; possible D gene TRBD1, 5 bases. Specimen: peripheral blood. The CDR3, as DNA: TGTGCCACCAGTGATTGGGGCATTAACTATGGCTACACCTTC. Translated, it gives CATSDWGINYGYTF.